These 10 T cell receptor beta chains came from one sample sequenced in a study of blood T cell repertoires in COVID-19. Profiling relied on immunoSEQ multiplex PCR, and the TCRdb table lists in-frame clones only, not all of them. The sample records 230,000 or so clones, about four fifths being singletons. The sample was peripheral blood. These receptors all stem from a woman of 80 years or more with COVID-19, enrolled during active disease.

Comment on this clone: This sample includes further DNA sequences coding for the same CDR3. The chain couples TRBV5-1 to TRBJ1-2, with 7 positions matching TRBD1. Germline V lookup: CDR1 SGHRS, CDR2 YFSETQ. Losses at the gene ends were 0 bases for V and 0 bases for J; bases not matched to a gene: 2. The CDR3 runs 15 residues. The CDR3 coding sequence is TGCGCCAGCAGCTTGGGCGGGACAGCTAACTATGGCTACACCTTC. It codes for CASSLGGTANYGYTF.

This rearrangement joins TRBV11-3 to TRBJ2-3; TRBD2 agrees at 8 bases. Germline V gene sequence: CDR1 SGHNT, CDR2 YENEEA. This CDR3 contains 15 residues. With 4 bases clipped from V and 7 bases from J, the junction kept 10 bases outside the gene matches. The CDR3 nucleotides read TGTGCCAGCAGCTCCGGACTAGCCGTATCAAATACGCAGTATTTT. Its translation is CASSSGLAVSNTQYF.

J is TRBJ1-5 and V is TRBV5-1; D gene ambiguous. This CDR3 spans 15 amino acids. Between the trimmed V and J ends, which lost 1 base and 0 bases, there was a span of 8 bases. In germline, CDR1 is SGHRS, CDR2 YFSETQ. The CDR3 nucleotides are TGCGCCAGCAGCTTGCGGACTTATAGCAATCAGCCCCAGCATTTT. Translating it yields CASSLRTYSNQPQHF.

The chain joins TRBV2 to TRBJ2-1; 7 bases are shared with TRBD2. Germline CDR1 is SNHLY and CDR2 is FYNNEI. The ends lost 5 bases at V and 0 bases at J; junction bases unmatched: 1. The CDR3 totals 14 residues. CDR3 residues: CASSSGGSYNEQFF. In DNA form, the CDR3 reads TGTGCCAGCAGTTCGGGGGGCTCCTACAATGAGCAGTTCTTC.

This chain connects TRBV20-1 to TRBJ1-2; D ambiguous. V lost 3 bases and J 7 bases, leaving 12 bases between the germline ends. The CDR3 runs 12 residues. Germline V lookup: CDR1 DFQATT, CDR2 SNEGSKA (reference sequence). The CDR3 here is CSASNLLRGYTF. The CDR3 region has the DNA TGCAGTGCTAGTAATTTGTTGCGTGGCTACACCTTC.

The gene calls are TRBV7-9 and TRBJ1-5; 7 bases match TRBD1. CDR3 length: 18 residues. Per germline, CDR1 SEHNR and CDR2 FQNEAQ (reference sequence). Unmatched junction bases numbered 17, after V lost 6 bases and J lost 3 bases. CDR3 in amino acids: CASSPSGGPNGVNQPQHF. CDR3 DNA sequence: TGTGCCAGCAGTCCATCAGGGGGTCCGAATGGGGTCAATCAGCCCCAGCATTTT.

This chain connects TRBV2 to TRBJ2-1; 10 bases are a match to TRBD2. Germline CDR1 is SNHLY and CDR2 is FYNNEI. Losses at the gene ends were 5 bases for V and 7 bases for J; bases not matched to a gene: 11. The CDR3 runs 16 residues. The CDR3 nucleotides are TGTGCCAGCAGTTACCAGCGGGGGGGCGGGTTAAATGAGCAGTTCTTC. Amino acid sequence: CASSYQRGGGLNEQFF. The full variable domain, with the rest looked up from reference TRBV2 and TRBJ2-1, is EPEVTQTPSHQVTQMGQEVILRCVPISNHLYFYWYRQILGQKVEFLVSFYNNEISEKSEIFDDQFSVERPDGSNFTLKIRSTKLEDSAMYFCASSYQRGGGLNEQFFGPGTRLTVL.

V gene TRBV6-5 combines with J gene TRBJ1-2, with TRBD1 matching 11 bases. The J segment lost 5 bases and the V segment lost 6 bases, leaving 5 bases of the junction unmatched. This CDR3 is 14 amino acids long. The germline gives CDR1 MNHEY, CDR2 SVGAGI. Here the CDR3 reads CASRRTGGDYGYTF. CDR3 nucleotides: TGTGCCAGCAGACGGACAGGGGGCGATTATGGCTACACCTTC.

The chain uses TRBV7-2 and TRBJ1-2; 8 bases align to TRBD1. CDR1 is SGHTA, CDR2 FQGNSA, per germline. CDR3 length: 14 residues. Losses at the gene ends were 5 bases for V and 5 bases for J; bases not matched to a gene: 7. The CDR3 is CASSLQGAGYGYTF. In nucleotides, the CDR3 is TGTGCCAGCAGCCTTCAGGGGGCAGGGTATGGCTACACCTTC.

This chain links TRBV7-9 with TRBJ2-5; the D gene is possibly TRBD2 (5 bases). Trimming left V 3 bases short and J 5 bases short, with 13 bases between. This CDR3 has 14 residues. CDR1 and CDR2 (germline): SEHNR, FQNEAQ (reference sequence). This chain's CDR3 is CASSFSSSSETQYF. CDR3 coding DNA: TGTGCCAGCAGCTTTTCTAGCTCTTCGGAGACCCAGTACTTC.